Below are 21 T cell receptor beta chains sequenced from a single sample in a study of human thymus T cells. Thymus pieces cut out during corrective heart surgery were the tissue that was used. Assay: immunoSEQ multiplex PCR; the TCRdb copy retains only in-frame clones and omits some. The sample records 86,000 or so clones, roughly 97% being singletons. Sequencing was done on a sample of thymus tissue. These receptors were obtained from a boy in the first two years of life with a congenital heart defect but otherwise immunologically healthy.

The genes are TRBV5-4 and TRBJ2-6; TRBD1 matches at 9 bases. After removal of 4 bases from V and 4 bases from J, the junction contained 9 bases not matched to a gene. Germline CDR1 is SGHNT and CDR2 is YYREEE (reference sequence). This CDR3 is built from 17 residues. CDR3 residues: CASSPGTGPLGANVLTF. For the CDR3, the DNA is TGTGCCAGCAGCCCGGGGACAGGGCCCCTCGGGGCCAACGTCCTGACTTTC.

V usage is TRBV7-9 and J usage is TRBJ2-1; D is perhaps TRBD1 (5 bases). Germline V gene sequence: CDR1 SEHNR, CDR2 FQNEAQ (reference sequence). V shed 7 bases and J shed 0 bases, with 13 bases lying between them. The CDR3 is made up of 15 amino acids. CDR3 in amino acids: CASTQGGSSYNEQFF. DNA for the CDR3: TGTGCCAGCACCCAGGGCGGTAGCTCCTACAATGAGCAGTTCTTC.

This rearrangement joins TRBV28 to TRBJ1-2, with D possibly matching TRBD1 (5 bases). Trimming took off 6 bases at V and 5 bases at J, with 10 bases between the two ends. CDR3 length: 12 residues. Germline V lookup: CDR1 MDHEN, CDR2 SYDVKM. CDR3 in amino acids: CASSQKGYGYTF. The CDR3 nucleotides are TGTGCCAGCAGCCAAAAGGGGTATGGCTACACCTTC.

The chain has TRBV5-4 and TRBJ2-7; 10 bases agree with TRBD1. The CDR3 covers 15 residues. Germline-derived CDR1 and CDR2 are SGHNT and YYREEE (reference sequence). V lost 3 bases to trimming and J lost 4 bases; unmatched junction nucleotides: 7. In nucleotides, the CDR3 is TGTGCCAGCAGCTCCACCCCGGACAGGGGGTACGAGCAGTACTTC. Protein sequence: CASSSTPDRGYEQYF. The full variable domain, completed using reference TRBV5-4 and TRBJ2-7, is ETGVTQSPTHLIKTRGQQVTLRCSSQSGHNTVSWYQQALGQGPQFIFQYYREEENGRGNFPPRFSGLQFPNYSSELNVNALELDDSALYLCASSSTPDRGYEQYFGPGTRLTVT.

The chain recombines TRBV25-1 with TRBJ1-2, with D possibly being TRBD1 (5 bases). The CDR3 sequence is 12 residues long. V was clipped by 0 bases and J by 11 bases, with 10 bases between them. Germline lookup yields CDR1 MGHDK and CDR2 SYGVNS. The CDR3 DNA reads TGTGCCAGCAGTGAATACAGGGCGACTTACACCTTC. Protein: CASSEYRATYTF.

This clone was observed a few times. This sequence joins TRBV4-1 and TRBJ1-2; D gene ambiguous. Between the trimmed V and J ends, which lost 1 base and 10 bases, there was a span of 10 bases. The CDR3 consists of 12 residues. The V gene's germline CDR1 is MGHRA and CDR2 YSYEKL. The CDR3 nucleotides read TGCGCCAGCAGCCAAGGCCCTAGGACCTACACCTTC. This encodes CASSQGPRTYTF.

The chain carries TRBV7-3 and TRBJ1-6; D is possibly TRBD1 (5 bases). The CDR3 has 14 amino acids. The ends were cut back, 2 bases at V and 8 bases at J, with 10 bases in the middle. Germline values: CDR1 SGHTA, CDR2 FQGTGA. DNA for the CDR3: TGTGCCAGCAGCTTAGACAGAAGGGATTCACCCCTCCACTTT. Protein product: CASSLDRRDSPLHF.

The chain combines TRBV27 with TRBJ2-4, with 7 bases identical to TRBD1. Germline trimming cut 5 bases from V and 6 bases from J; bases unmatched to any gene: 25. The CDR3 has 20 amino acids. Germline CDR1 reads MNHEY; CDR2 reads SMNVEV (reference sequence). The CDR3 loop reads CASSLPGERQGKEGRNIQYF. CDR3 nucleotide sequence: TGTGCCAGCAGTCTGCCCGGGGAGAGACAGGGAAAGGAAGGGAGAAACATTCAGTACTTC.

The chain combines TRBV19 with TRBJ2-3; D is unresolved. CDR3 size: 15 residues. Germline values: CDR1 LNHDA, CDR2 SQIVND (reference sequence). Trimming cost V 1 base and J 1 base, with 9 bases left between them. CDR3 in amino acids: CASSIAGRCTDTQYF. The DNA of the CDR3 is TGTGCCAGTAGTATAGCGGGCCGATGCACAGATACGCAGTATTTT.

V and J are TRBV4-1 and TRBJ2-5, with TRBD2 matching 8 bases. CDR1 is MGHRA and CDR2 is YSYEKL in the germline V gene. CDR3 length: 18 amino acids. V shed 0 bases, J shed 2 bases, and the junction held 11 bases outside the gene matches. This CDR3 is CASSQDPIAGTPQETQYF. The CDR3 coding sequence is TGCGCCAGCAGCCAAGATCCGATAGCGGGGACGCCTCAAGAGACCCAGTACTTC.

V is TRBV6-1 and J is TRBJ1-1; the D gene is possibly TRBD1 (6 bases). Germline V gene data show CDR1 as MNHNS and CDR2 as SASEGT. The CDR3 runs to 13 residues. The V end lost 4 bases, the J end lost 10 bases, and 16 bases lay between the germline ends. The CDR3 DNA reads as TGTGCCAGCAGTGGCGGGGGGGCAAGGGGAGCTTTCTTT. It is translated as CASSGGGARGAFF.

The genes are TRBV30 and TRBJ2-7; D might be TRBD1 (6 bases). V dropped 0 bases and J dropped 2 bases, with 20 bases sitting between them. The CDR3 contains 17 residues. In germline, CDR1 is GTSNPN, CDR2 SVGIG (reference sequence). CDR3 sequence (DNA): TGTGCCTGGAGTGTATTTCCAAGAGGGGGACCGACCTACGAGCAGTACTTC. It translates to CAWSVFPRGGPTYEQYF.

The rearrangement uses TRBV4-3 and TRBJ1-2; the D is unclear. V lost 0 bases to trimming and J lost 7 bases, with 18 bases between them. The CDR3 loop spans 16 amino acids. CDR1 is LGHNA and CDR2 is YSLEER in the germline V gene. The CDR3 DNA reads TGCGCCAGCAGCCAAGAAGAAAGGGCTTCTGCGGGTGGCTACACCTTC. Translating it yields CASSQEERASAGGYTF.

The J gene is TRBJ1-2, the V gene TRBV19, with unresolved D. The V end lost 7 bases, the J end lost 0 bases, and 27 bases lay between the germline ends. This CDR3 is built from 19 residues. Germline V gene data show CDR1 as LNHDA and CDR2 as SQIVND (reference sequence). Here the CDR3 reads CASNHRTDRDKEANYGYTF. As DNA, the CDR3 is TGTGCCAGTAACCATCGAACCGACCGTGACAAAGAGGCTAACTATGGCTACACCTTC. Full variable domain (remainder filled in from reference TRBV19 and TRBJ1-2): DGGITQSPKYLFRKEGQNVTLSCEQNLNHDAMYWYRQDPGQGLRLIYYSQIVNDFQKGDIAEGYSVSREKKESFPLTVTSAQKNPTAFYLCASNHRTDRDKEANYGYTFGSGTRLTVV.

This clone was seen more than once but under ten times. The chain links TRBV4-2 to TRBJ1-6, with 9 bases aligning to TRBD1. The CDR3 consists of 17 residues. J was trimmed by 8 bases and V by 0 bases; bases with no gene match: 8. The germline V gene has CDR1 LGHNA and CDR2 YNFKEQ. The CDR3 nucleotides are TGTGCCAGCAGCCAAGATTCACAGGGACAGGGACATTCACCCCTCCACTTT. It codes for CASSQDSQGQGHSPLHF.

The genes are TRBV9 and TRBJ2-3; 9 nucleotides line up with TRBD2. The CDR3 has 16 amino acids. Germline V gene sequence: CDR1 SGDLS, CDR2 YYNGEE. The V and J ends lost 4 bases and 4 bases, in that order; junction bases with no gene match: 10. CDR3 sequence (DNA): TGTGCCAGCAGCCCCCTGGCGGGGGGGGGTGCAGATACGCAGTATTTT. Protein: CASSPLAGGGADTQYF.

This chain connects TRBV28 to TRBJ2-7; TRBD2 is a possible D gene (6 bases). Trimming cost V 6 bases and J 2 bases, with 23 bases left between them. Germline CDR1 is MDHEN and CDR2 is SYDVKM. The CDR3 extends over 17 amino acids. The CDR3 bases are TGTGCCAGCAGGAACTTTGAAGCGGGCAGTACCACCTACGAGCAGTACTTC. It translates to CASRNFEAGSTTYEQYF.

This clone was seen a single time. The chain combines TRBV4-1 with TRBJ1-1; D gene uncertain. The CDR3 has 20 amino acids. V lost 3 bases, J lost 1 base, and 27 bases lay in between. Germline V lookup: CDR1 MGHRA, CDR2 YSYEKL. Written as DNA, the CDR3 is TGCGCCAGCAGCCACCTGACGGATGAGGGAAGGATTAGAAAGAACACTGAAGCTTTCTTT. This encodes CASSHLTDEGRIRKNTEAFF.

The CDR3 DNA sequence: TGCAGCGTTGGCATAGCGGGGGCAGTATCTAGCACAGATACGCAGTATTTT. Translation: CSVGIAGAVSSTDTQYF. The rearrangement joins TRBV29-1 to TRBJ2-3; 9 bases are shared with TRBD2. The CDR3 length is 17 residues. V dropped 4 bases and J dropped 0; count of bases not matched to a gene: 11. CDR1 and CDR2 from the germline V gene are SQVTM and ANQGSEA.

The chain couples TRBV12-5 to TRBJ2-7; 12 nucleotides agree with TRBD2. In germline, CDR1 is LGHNT, CDR2 FRNRAP. V lost 0 bases to trimming and J lost 7 bases; unmatched junction nucleotides: 10. This CDR3 is 17 amino acids long. CDR3: CASGLVRLAGGQGEQYF. In DNA form, the CDR3 reads TGTGCTAGTGGTTTGGTAAGGCTAGCGGGGGGGCAGGGAGAGCAGTACTTC.

This clone appeared a single time. V is TRBV6-1 and J is TRBJ2-7; D is ambiguous. In germline, CDR1 is MNHNS, CDR2 SASEGT. The V end was cut by 1 base, the J end by 1 base, with 20 bases between. This CDR3 has 18 residues. CDR3 loop: CASSEEVKTSDQSYEQYF. The CDR3 DNA follows: TGTGCCAGCAGTGAAGAAGTTAAAACGAGCGACCAATCCTACGAGCAGTACTTC.